A selection of T cell receptor beta chains follows, all from one sample in a study of CD8 T cells in Susac syndrome. MiXCR was run by TCRdb on the immunoSEQ multiplex PCR reads, yielding one entry per CDR3 protein. Of 150,000 to 200,000 distinct CDR3 sequences detected, around 96% appear once; the ten largest clones hold roughly 0.14%. Sequenced material: CD4+ T cells from PBMCs. Source of these receptors: a human donor in good health. Each CDR3 is given with its conserved first and last residue. D genes are given only for firm matches. Rows give clone size only sometimes, using once, few, many, or a class for an expanded clone.

TRBD1 TRBJ2-3 TRBV20-1 - CSATGTGGNTDTQYF TGCAGTGCTACAGGGACAGGAGGTAACACAGATACGCAGTATTTT
TRBD1 TRBJ1-2 TRBV9 - CASSSTTGGTGYTF TGTGCCAGCAGCTCTACAACAGGGGGTACTGGCTACACCTTC
- TRBJ2-7 TRBV18 - CASSSGLDHSGAEALYEQYF TGTGCCAGCTCAAGCGGGTTGGATCATTCAGGGGCGGAAGCTCTTTACGAGCAGTACTTC
- TRBJ2-3 TRBV9 once CASTEGPTDTQYF TGTGCCAGCACGGAGGGACCCACAGATACGCAGTATTTT
- TRBJ2-3 TRBV12-5 - CASVGTLSTDTQYF TGTGCTAGTGTTGGGACACTTAGCACAGATACGCAGTATTTT
- TRBJ2-2 TRBV19 - CASSIAGELFF TGTGCCAGTAGTATAGCCGGGGAGCTGTTTTTT
- TRBJ1-6 TRBV5-4 - CASSGWEGGPLHF TGTGCCAGCTCGGGCTGGGAAGGTGGACCCCTCCACTTT
- TRBJ1-5 TRBV29-1 - CSVGTGRDQPQHF TGCAGCGTGGGAACAGGGAGGGATCAGCCCCAGCATTTT
- TRBJ2-5 TRBV15 - CATSSPRADQETQYF TGTGCCACCAGCAGCCCACGGGCGGACCAAGAGACCCAGTACTTC
- TRBJ2-7 TRBV3-1 - CASSQSLGVHEQYF TGTGCCAGCAGCCAATCACTAGGGGTCCACGAGCAGTACTTC
- TRBJ2-3 TRBV7-7 - CASSLLGFPDTQYF TGTGCTAGCAGCTTACTGGGGTTCCCAGATACGCAGTATTTT
- TRBJ2-4 TRBV9 - CASSVGDIQNIQYF TGTGCCAGCAGCGTAGGGGACATACAAAACATTCAGTACTTC
- TRBJ1-5 TRBV20-1 - CSASSSNQPQHF TGCAGTGCTAGTTCTAGCAATCAGCCCCAGCATTTT
TRBD1 TRBJ1-5 TRBV27 - CASSPGTGRNQPQHF TGTGCCAGCAGTCCCGGGACAGGGAGGAATCAGCCCCAGCATTTT
- TRBJ2-7 TRBV20-1 once CSANRIDGSYEQYF TGCAGTGCTAATCGCATCGACGGCTCCTACGAGCAGTACTTC
- TRBJ1-4 TRBV29-1 - CSVGGLQTNEKLFF TGCAGCGTCGGGGGCCTGCAGACTAATGAAAAACTGTTTTTT
- TRBJ2-3 TRBV4-3 - CASSQDPGRPDTQYF TGCGCCAGCAGCCAAGATCCAGGGAGGCCAGATACGCAGTATTTT
- TRBJ2-1 TRBV23-1 - CASSPRRGYRCEQFF TGCGCCAGCAGTCCCCGGAGGGGATACAGATGTGAGCAGTTCTTC